Listed here are 28 T cell receptor beta chains from one sample, sequenced in a study of blood T cells in healthy people across ages. Using a J-beta primer mix together with a sample-barcoded 5' primer, a second PCR was run for roughly 7 to 11 cycles. Using its own MiXCR run on the 5' RACE reads, TCRdb lists one record per CDR3 protein. The sample consists of 1.5 million to 2 million distinct CDR3 sequences, 30% to 40% of them appearing once. Material: blood. The receptors originated from a human donor in good health.

In its sample, this clonotype was seen a few times. The CDR3 loop reads CASAERLLAKNIQYF. Here the CDR3 DNA reads TGCGCCAGCGCTGAGCGACTCCTAGCCAAAAACATTCAGTACTTC. This chain links TRBV4-1 with TRBJ2-4; D gene unclear. Trimming left V 8 bases short and J 0 bases short, with 14 bases between. Per the germline V gene, CDR1 is MGHRA and CDR2 is YSYEKL. There are 15 residues in the CDR3.

This chain links TRBV3-1 with TRBJ2-3; D gene ambiguous. Trimming removed 0 bases from V and 6 bases from J, with 10 bases in between. Germline lookup yields CDR1 LGHDT and CDR2 YNNKEL (reference sequence). This CDR3 contains 14 residues. The CDR3 region is CASSQEVFRDTQYF. CDR3 sequence (DNA): TGTGCCAGCAGCCAAGAAGTATTCCGGGATACGCAGTATTTT.

The chain's CDR3 is CASSPGRINEQYF. The CDR3 region has the DNA TGCGCCAGCAGCCCCGGGCGGATTAACGAGCAGTACTTC. The rearrangement joins TRBV4-3 to TRBJ2-7; D call uncertain. The V gene lost 4 bases and the J gene lost 5 bases, with 12 bases spanning the gap. In germline, CDR1 is LGHNA, CDR2 YSLEER. The CDR3 contains 13 residues.

The chain links TRBV6-1 to TRBJ2-1; D is undetermined. The CDR3 is 13 amino acids. Trimming took 9 bases from V and 4 from J, leaving 13 bases between them. Germline CDR1 is MNHNS and CDR2 is SASEGT. The CDR3 here is CASREVPYNEQFF. The CDR3 DNA is TGTGCCAGTAGGGAAGTCCCGTACAATGAGCAGTTCTTC.

The chain recombines TRBV11-2 with TRBJ1-4; a possible D gene is TRBD1 (5 bases). V lost 1 base, J lost 6 bases, and 15 bases lay in between. Germline loops: CDR1 SGHAT, CDR2 FQNNGV. This CDR3 spans 16 amino acids. CDR3 coding DNA: TGTGCCAGCAGCTTAGCCCCCGGGACCGAGTATGAAAAACTGTTTTTT. Translation: CASSLAPGTEYEKLFF.

The chain has TRBV7-2 and TRBJ2-5; 7 nucleotides align to TRBD1. The CDR3 is made up of 16 amino acids. Unmatched junction bases numbered 14, after V lost 5 bases and J lost 5 bases. Germline CDR1 and CDR2: SGHTA and FQGNSA. The CDR3 DNA sequence: TGTGCCAGCAGCCCTCATACAGGGGCGGCTGGTGAGACCCAGTACTTC. Its protein product is CASSPHTGAAGETQYF.

The V and J genes are TRBV9 and TRBJ1-6; D call uncertain. The V and J ends lost 1 base and 9 bases respectively, with 14 bases between them. CDR1 SGDLS and CDR2 YYNGEE come from the germline V gene. The CDR3 totals 15 residues. The CDR3 DNA follows: TGTGCCAGCAGCGTAAACATTAGGTCGGGTTCACCCCTCCACTTT. Translated, it gives CASSVNIRSGSPLHF.

This chain connects TRBV28 to TRBJ2-4, with D possibly being TRBD1 or TRBD2 (6 bases each). Germline loops: CDR1 MDHEN, CDR2 SYDVKM. This CDR3 spans 17 amino acids. The V end lost 3 bases, the J end lost 5 bases, and 20 bases lay between the germline ends. As DNA, the CDR3 is TGTGCCAGCAGTTTGAGGGGGTGGAGGGTCCCAGAAAACATTCAGTACTTC. Its translation: CASSLRGWRVPENIQYF.

This chain uses TRBV13 with TRBJ2-1, with a tentative D call TRBD1 (6 bases). The CDR3 totals 14 residues. Trimming took off 5 bases at V and 9 bases at J, with 17 bases between the two ends. CDR1 PRHDT and CDR2 FYEKMQ come from the germline V gene (reference sequence). CDR3 amino acids: CASSTRTVFGEQFF. The CDR3 region has the DNA TGTGCCAGCAGCACCAGGACAGTGTTTGGTGAGCAGTTCTTC.

The chain couples TRBV7-3 to TRBJ2-1; no reliable D call. Germline assignment: CDR1 SGHTA and CDR2 FQGTGA. The germline V and J ends were trimmed by 2 bases and 4 bases, with 15 bases remaining between them. CDR3 length: 16 amino acids. CDR3 sequence (DNA): TGTGCCAGCAGCTTAGACCCAGGCCAGAAGTACAATGAGCAGTTCTTC. This gives the protein CASSLDPGQKYNEQFF.

V usage is TRBV29-1 and J usage is TRBJ2-5; TRBD1 agrees at 11 bases. The J call may be in error: the DNA end matches TRBJ2-7 better. Per the germline V gene, CDR1 is SQVTM and CDR2 is ANQGSEA. There are 12 residues in the CDR3. The CDR3 nucleotides are TGCAGCGCCGGACAGGGGGCGTCCGAGCAGTACTTC. Protein: CSAGQGASEQYF.

The chain is built from TRBV6-5 and TRBJ1-5, with D possibly being TRBD1 (5 bases). Germline CDR1 MNHEY, CDR2 SVGAGI. The CDR3 has 15 amino acids. V was clipped by 2 bases and J by 5 bases, with 13 bases between them. CDR3 nucleotide sequence: TGTGCCAGCAGTTACGTGGGACCCCCATATCAGCCCCAGCATTTT. Its translation: CASSYVGPPYQPQHF.

The chain carries TRBV29-1 and TRBJ2-7, with 7 bases that match TRBD1. The V gene end was trimmed by 4 bases and the J gene end by 6 bases; junction bases not matched to a gene: 6. The CDR3 length is 12 residues. CDR1 and CDR2 from the germline V gene are SQVTM and ANQGSEA. CDR3 bases: TGCAGCGTTGGGGTACAGGGGACCGAGCAGTACTTC. This encodes CSVGVQGTEQYF.

The chain links TRBV2 to TRBJ2-2; D is uncertain. The length of the CDR3 is 12 residues. Deletions cut 6 bases from V and 1 base from J, with 3 bases between. Germline-derived CDR1 and CDR2 are SNHLY and FYNNEI. The CDR3 nucleotides are TGTGCCAGCAGGTGGAACACCGGGGAGCTGTTTTTT. Translation: CASRWNTGELFF.

The sample holds a few counts of this clonotype. The chain carries TRBV9 and TRBJ2-6; D gene uncertain. The CDR3 is 15 residues long. The germline V gene has CDR1 SGDLS and CDR2 YYNGEE. Trimming cost V 4 bases and J 2 bases, with 10 bases left between them. The DNA of the CDR3 is TGTGCCAGCAGCCCCTTCCCCGCTGGGGCCAACGTCCTGACTTTC. Its translation is CASSPFPAGANVLTF. Full variable domain (rest looked up from reference TRBV9 and TRBJ2-6): DSGVTQTPKHLITATGQRVTLRCSPRSGDLSVYWYQQSLDQGLQFLIQYYNGEERAKGNILERFSAQQFPDLHSELNLSSLELGDSALYFCASSPFPAGANVLTFGAGSRLTVL.

V is TRBV18 and J is TRBJ1-6; D ambiguous. Germline CDR1 reads KGHSH; CDR2 reads LQKENI. With 2 bases removed from V and 9 bases from J, the gap between germline ends came to 23 bases. The CDR3 sequence is 18 residues long. The CDR3 sequence: CASSPGRLSTYSGSPLHF. The CDR3 DNA reads as TGTGCCAGCTCACCAGGGAGGCTCTCAACGTATTCGGGTTCACCCCTCCACTTT.

This clonotype was counted a few times. The rearrangement uses TRBV29-1 and TRBJ1-1; 8 nucleotides agree with TRBD1. Germline V gene sequence: CDR1 SQVTM, CDR2 ANQGSEA. The junction had 9 bases not matched to a gene; V was cut back by 3 bases and J by 3 bases. The CDR3 runs to 15 residues. The CDR3 coding sequence is TGCAGCGTTGAGGACAGGGTAGGTGATCACACTGAAGCTTTCTTT. It specifies CSVEDRVGDHTEAFF.

Concerning this clonotype itself: One junction end does not reproduce the germline sequence, and a read error may be involved. The rearrangement joins TRBV12-3 or TRBV12-4 to TRBJ2-3; either TRBD1 or TRBD2 may fit D (6 bases each). CDR3 length: 15 amino acids. Here the CDR3 reads CASSFTGAGTDVQYF. The CDR3 nucleotides read TGTGCCAGCAGTTTCACGGGGGCAGGCACAGATGTGCAGTATTTC.

A few counts support this clonotype. The V gene is TRBV9, the J gene TRBJ2-1; 8 bases map to TRBD2. With V trimmed by 0 bases and J by 6 bases, 8 bases remained unmatched. Germline V gives CDR1 SGDLS, CDR2 YYNGEE. The CDR3 is made up of 16 amino acids. CDR3 in amino acids: CASSVDGGGSRNEQFF. CDR3 coding DNA: TGTGCCAGCAGCGTAGACGGCGGGGGGTCCCGCAATGAGCAGTTCTTC.

The chain is built from TRBV6-5 and TRBJ2-3; possibly TRBD1 for D (6 bases). V gave up 6 bases and J gave up 8 bases, with 18 bases separating them. This CDR3 has 14 amino acids. Looked up from germline, CDR1 is MNHEY and CDR2 is SVGAGI. CDR3 in DNA: TGTGCCAGCAGCCAAGACAGGAGCCTGGCTACGCAGTATTTT. Its translation is CASSQDRSLATQYF.

This clonotype was counted between two and nine times. V usage is TRBV20-1 and J usage is TRBJ2-5; 9 bases are a match to TRBD2. Germline CDR1 and CDR2: DFQATT and SNEGSKA (reference sequence). The V and J ends lost 6 bases and 1 base, in that order; junction bases with no gene match: 9. The length of the CDR3 is 15 residues. The CDR3 DNA sequence: TGCAGTGCCTTACCAGGGACTAGCCTCCAAGAGACCCAGTACTTC. It encodes CSALPGTSLQETQYF.

This clonotype was counted a single time. This chain joins TRBV20-1 and TRBJ2-3, with D perhaps being TRBD1 or TRBD2 (5 bases each). This CDR3 has 16 residues. Germline V CDR1 and CDR2: DFQATT, SNEGSKA (reference sequence). Trimming left V 4 bases short and J 1 base short, with 18 bases between. DNA for the CDR3: TGCAGTGCTAAACCCGGGACGTCGTACCGCACAGATACGCAGTATTTT. This gives the protein CSAKPGTSYRTDTQYF.

V usage is TRBV7-2 and J usage is TRBJ2-2, with 9 bases aligning to TRBD1. Trimming removed 4 bases from V and 6 bases from J; junction bases left unmatched: 12. CDR1 is SGHTA and CDR2 is FQGNSA in the germline V gene. CDR3 size: 17 residues. The CDR3 nucleotides read TGTGCCAGCAGCTACCACCGGGACAGGGTCCGAGCCGGGGAGCTGTTTTTT. Its protein product is CASSYHRDRVRAGELFF.

This clonotype has ten or more counts. The J gene is TRBJ2-3, the V gene TRBV15; D unresolved. The CDR3 spans 11 residues. V dropped 4 bases and J dropped 12 bases, with 11 bases sitting between them. The V gene's germline CDR1 is LNHNV and CDR2 YYDKDF (reference sequence). CDR3 bases: TGTGCCACCAGCATGTCTGGACCCCAGTATTTT. As protein: CATSMSGPQYF.

This clonotype has just a few counts. In nucleotides, the CDR3 is TGTGCCAGCAGCTTAAACCGCCAGACCTCCTACGAGCAGTACTTC. Translating gives CASSLNRQTSYEQYF. The chain is built from TRBV7-9 and TRBJ2-7, with unresolved D. Between the trimmed V and J ends, which lost 2 bases and 0 bases, there was a span of 11 bases. The V gene's germline CDR1 is SEHNR and CDR2 FQNEAQ (reference sequence). This CDR3 has 15 residues.

The sample holds many counts of this clonotype. V usage is TRBV6-2 or TRBV6-3 and J usage is TRBJ2-7; D might be TRBD2 (6 bases). The end of the DNA fits TRBJ2-5 better, so the J call may be wrong. The length of the CDR3 is 12 residues. The V gene's germline CDR1 is MNHEY and CDR2 SVGEGT. Written as DNA, the CDR3 is TGTGCCAGCAGTTACGCGGGGGAGACCCAGTACTTC. The encoded protein is CASSYAGETQYF.

V is TRBV6-2 or TRBV6-3 and J is TRBJ1-5; D remains ambiguous. The V and J ends lost 7 bases and 1 base respectively, with 11 bases between them. Looked up from germline, CDR1 is MNHEY and CDR2 is SVGEGT. The CDR3 is 14 residues long. The CDR3 region is CASTPRSSNQPQHF. The DNA for the CDR3 is TGTGCCAGCACTCCCCGCTCGAGCAATCAGCCCCAGCATTTT.

The rearrangement links TRBV5-1 to TRBJ2-5; tentatively, D is TRBD1 (5 bases). Germline V gene lookup returns CDR1 SGHRS and CDR2 YFSETQ. The CDR3 consists of 15 residues. V lost 1 base and J 1 base, leaving 11 bases between the germline ends. CDR3 region: CASSLWGTTQETQYF. The CDR3 nucleotides read TGCGCCAGCAGCTTGTGGGGCACGACCCAAGAGACCCAGTACTTC.